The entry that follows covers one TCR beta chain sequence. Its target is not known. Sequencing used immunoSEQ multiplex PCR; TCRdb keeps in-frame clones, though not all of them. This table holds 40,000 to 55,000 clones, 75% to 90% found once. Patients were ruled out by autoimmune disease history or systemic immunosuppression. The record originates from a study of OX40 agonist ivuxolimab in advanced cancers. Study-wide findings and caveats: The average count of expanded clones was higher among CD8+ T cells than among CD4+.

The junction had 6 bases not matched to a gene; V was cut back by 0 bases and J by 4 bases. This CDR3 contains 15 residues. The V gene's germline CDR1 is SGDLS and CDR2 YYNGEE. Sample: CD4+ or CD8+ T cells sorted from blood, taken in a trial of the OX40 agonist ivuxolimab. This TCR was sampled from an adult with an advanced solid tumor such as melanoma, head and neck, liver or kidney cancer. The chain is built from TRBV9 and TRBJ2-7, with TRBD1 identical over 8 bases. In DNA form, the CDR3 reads TGTGCCAGCAGCGTAGGGGCAGGGGGCATGTACGAGCAGTACTTC. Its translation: CASSVGAGGMYEQYF.